This entry concerns a single T cell receptor beta chain. Its antigen is not identified. The data are from a study of T cell responses to AZD1222 COVID-19 vaccine. Regarding the study as a whole: Most donors were white British and more were female, and clonal diversity was possibly underestimated.

Data came from immunoSEQ multiplex PCR; TCRdb stores just in-frame clones and leaves some out. The repertoire holds some 120,000 clones, around 87% seen once, with approximately 2.9% in the top ten. Germline V gives CDR1 SGHDN, CDR2 FVKESK. V lost 4 bases to trimming and J lost 7 bases, with 8 bases between them. The CDR3 has 12 amino acids. This chain uses TRBV14 with TRBJ2-1; a weak D match, TRBD1 (6 bases). Sequenced here: peripheral blood, sampled 28 days after the second AZD1222 dose. The sequence was obtained from an adult who received the AZD1222 COVID-19 vaccine. The DNA of the CDR3 is TGTGCCAGCAGCCCCGGACAGAATGAGCAGTTCTTC. Protein: CASSPGQNEQFF.